The clone carrying this T cell receptor beta chain was seen many times. V was pared by 4 bases and J by 6 bases, with 12 bases between. This CDR3 is built from 13 residues. Germline CDR1 is SGHDN and CDR2 is FVKESK. This sample stems from a study of neurological immune-mediated disorders. TCRdb re-called the 5' RACE reads through MiXCR, storing one row per CDR3 protein. The data show about 16,000 distinct CDR3 sequences, 14% to 15% seen once. V usage is TRBV14 and J usage is TRBJ1-2, with a weak D call TRBD1 (6 bases). Sequencing was performed on PBMCs. This receptor was taken from a man in his 60s with HTLV-1-associated myelopathy (HAM/TSP). CDR3 amino acids: CASSPRGTDGYTF. The DNA of the CDR3 is TGTGCCAGCAGCCCCAGGGGAACGGATGGCTACACCTTC.